This T cell receptor beta chain was recovered during a study of CD8 T cells in Susac syndrome. CD8+ and CD4+ T cells circulating in blood were sequenced for TCR beta. Healthy donors served as age- and sex-matched controls. TEMRA cells were FACS-enriched, unlike CD8+ and CD4+ T cells, which were negatively isolated. The CDR3 is 15 residues long. Germline V gives CDR1 SGHRS, CDR2 YFSETQ. V was trimmed by 5 bases and J by 5 bases, leaving 19 bases between them. Notes on the study in general: TCR sequencing and HLA analysis covered a relatively small number of individuals.

Reverse transcription of roughly 0.45 to 1 ug RNA used random hexamers. In TCRdb, the immunoSEQ multiplex PCR reads were re-called with MiXCR into one record per CDR3 protein. The sample includes roughly 190,000 distinct CDR3 sequences, over 85% of them seen just once. This clonotype has only one observation. Antigen: not known. This TCR came from a human donor in good health. The chain has TRBV5-1 and TRBJ2-5, with TRBD2 as a possible D gene (5 bases). Material: CD4+ T cells from PBMCs. CDR3 coding DNA: TGCGCCAGCAGGAGGGTTCCGGGTGATGGGGAGACCCAGTACTTC. Protein: CASRRVPGDGETQYF.